The following is a TCR beta chain sequence with its context. CDR3 length: 16 amino acids. V trimming: 2 bases; J trimming: 9 bases; junction bases outside the gene matches: 12. From germline, CDR1 is SGHDT and CDR2 YYEEEE. This entry belongs to a study of blood T cell repertoires in COVID-19. Study information: In each case, the material was cDNA or gDNA derived from T cells, B-cell-depleted T cells, or PBMCs.

Original analysis: The assay estimated nucleated cells by amplifying reference gene primers. The repertoire was sequenced with immunoSEQ multiplex PCR; TCRdb's copy has only in-frame clones and lacks some. V, J and clone size were drawn from that table, and D and trimming were deduced from the DNA. The data show about 110,000 clones, over 75% seen once. Sequencing input: peripheral blood. This receptor was taken from a woman aged 45-65 years with acute or convalescent COVID-19. V gene TRBV5-6 combines with J gene TRBJ2-1, with TRBD1 matching 9 bases. As DNA, the CDR3 is TGTGCCAGCAGCTTCCTGACAGGGGGGAGTTCGGGTGAGCAGTTCTTC. Translation: CASSFLTGGSSGEQFF.